This is a list of T cell receptor beta chains from one sample in a study of blood T cell repertoires in COVID-19. The table came from immunoSEQ multiplex PCR; TCRdb's copy has only in-frame clones and leaves some out. The sample has over 150,000 clones; roughly four fifths are singletons. Sequenced sample: peripheral blood. The receptors come from a woman in her seventies with COVID-19, enrolled during active disease. Each CDR3 is given with its conserved first and last residue. Fields, in order: V gene, CDR3 protein.

V: TRBV7-9
CDR3: CASSLVAEGTEAFF

V: TRBV7-2
CDR3: CASSLGQGAIQPQHF

V: TRBV28
CDR3: CASRRLGETGELFF

V: TRBV6-6
CDR3: CASSPDSYGYTF

V: TRBV7-9
CDR3: CASSLVIVSSGNTIYF

V: TRBV19
CDR3: CASGAQTTSGNTIYF

V: TRBV5-5
CDR3: CASSSPTGRKDTQYF

V: TRBV11-2
CDR3: CASSPTLSGPSYNEQFF

V: TRBV6-2/TRBV6-3
CDR3: CASSFFSGTGNYGYTF

V: TRBV3-1/TRBV3-2
CDR3: CASSTRDSRREQYF

V: TRBV7-2
CDR3: CASSSRLDYGYTF

V: TRBV29-1
CDR3: CSVAGLLRAEQFF

V: TRBV19
CDR3: CASSWTIRYEQYF

V: TRBV28
CDR3: CASLNVGRLDYEQYF

V: TRBV11-3
CDR3: CASSLDDEQFF

V: TRBV11-2
CDR3: CASSFSYNEQFF

V: TRBV5-4
CDR3: CASSPLTSRNEQFF

V: TRBV3-1/TRBV3-2
CDR3: CASSQVNNSPLHF

V: TRBV28
CDR3: CASIRGYRREKLFF

V: TRBV5-4
CDR3: CASRIDRAGANVLTF

V: TRBV10-3
CDR3: CAISELLAGGPTDTQYF

V: TRBV4-3
CDR3: CASSQVRGSGSPRYF

V: TRBV7-8
CDR3: CASSFWGVNQPQHF

V: TRBV9
CDR3: CASSPSGLPGTQYF

V: TRBV29-1
CDR3: CSVVGGSSGRGIIEQFF

V: TRBV6-5
CDR3: CASSREKSSGNTIYF

V: TRBV5-5
CDR3: CASSSRMDRPDYGYTF

V: TRBV7-2
CDR3: CASSLAPTGSSGNTIYF

V: TRBV19
CDR3: CASKGGREVTETQYF

V: TRBV28
CDR3: CASSLTYVVKAFF

V: TRBV11-2
CDR3: CASSLWGHLAGQETQYF

V: TRBV5-6
CDR3: CASSLRYSGNTIYF

V: TRBV7-3
CDR3: CASSSTGEGQPQHF

V: TRBV28
CDR3: CASSPVEHYNSPLHF

V: TRBV5-1
CDR3: CASSLDRGTTGNTIYF

V: TRBV27
CDR3: CASSSTGTGVSYTF

V: TRBV5-1
CDR3: CASSLGQLSNSPLHF